The sequence of this T cell receptor beta chain was determined in a study of blood T cell repertoires in COVID-19. Method: immunoSEQ multiplex PCR; TCRdb's copy keeps in-frame clones and lacks some. The sample carries 140,000 to 150,000 clones, more than 75% recorded once. The CDR3 runs 15 residues. CDR1 is LNHNV, CDR2 YYDKDF, per germline (reference sequence). The V segment lost 1 base and the J segment 3 bases; nucleotides outside the gene matches: 6. The V gene is TRBV15, the J gene TRBJ2-7; 7 bases fit TRBD1. This clonotype was sampled from a man in his sixties with active or convalescent COVID-19. The sequencing sample was made of peripheral blood. The CDR3 DNA is TGTGCCACCAGCAGAGGGCCCAGGGGGAGCTACGAGCAGTACTTC. Translating gives CATSRGPRGSYEQYF. The full variable domain, completed using reference TRBV15 and TRBJ2-7, is DAMVIQNPRYQVTQFGKPVTLSCSQTLNHNVMYWYQQKSSQAPKLLFHYYDKDFNNEADTPDNFQSRRPNTSFCFLDIRSPGLGDTAMYLCATSRGPRGSYEQYFGPGTRLTVT.